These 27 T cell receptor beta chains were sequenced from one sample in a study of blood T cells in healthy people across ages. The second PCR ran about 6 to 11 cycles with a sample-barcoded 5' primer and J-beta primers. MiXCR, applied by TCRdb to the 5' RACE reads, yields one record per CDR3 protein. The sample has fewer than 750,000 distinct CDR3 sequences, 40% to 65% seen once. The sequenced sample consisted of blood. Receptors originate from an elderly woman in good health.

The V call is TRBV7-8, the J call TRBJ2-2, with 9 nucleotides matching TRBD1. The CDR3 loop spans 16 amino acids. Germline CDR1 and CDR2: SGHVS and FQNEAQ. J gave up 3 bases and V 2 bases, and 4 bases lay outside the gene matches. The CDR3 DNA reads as TGTGCCAGCAGCTTATACAGGGGGCAGGACACCGGGGAGCTGTTTTTT. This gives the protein CASSLYRGQDTGELFF. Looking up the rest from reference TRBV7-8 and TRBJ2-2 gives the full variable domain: GAGVSQSPRYKVAKRGQDVALRCDPISGHVSLFWYQQALGQGPEFLTYFQNEAQLDKSGLPSDRFFAERPEGSVSTLKIQRTQQEDSAVYLCASSLYRGQDTGELFFGEGSRLTVL.

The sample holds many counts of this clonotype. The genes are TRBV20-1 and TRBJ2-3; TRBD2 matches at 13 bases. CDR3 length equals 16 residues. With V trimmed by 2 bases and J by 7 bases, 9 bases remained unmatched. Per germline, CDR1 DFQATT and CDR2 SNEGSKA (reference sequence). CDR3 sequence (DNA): TGCAGTGCTAGACTTCGGACTAGCGGGAGTGGAAATACGCAGTATTTT. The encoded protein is CSARLRTSGSGNTQYF.

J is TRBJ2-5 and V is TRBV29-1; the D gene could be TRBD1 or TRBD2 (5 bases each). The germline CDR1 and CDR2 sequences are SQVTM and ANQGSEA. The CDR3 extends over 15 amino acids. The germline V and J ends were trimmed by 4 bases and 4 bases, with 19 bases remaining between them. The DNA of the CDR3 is TGCAGCGTTGTCCCCGGGACCCAGGCCGGAGAGACCCAGTACTTC. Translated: CSVVPGTQAGETQYF.

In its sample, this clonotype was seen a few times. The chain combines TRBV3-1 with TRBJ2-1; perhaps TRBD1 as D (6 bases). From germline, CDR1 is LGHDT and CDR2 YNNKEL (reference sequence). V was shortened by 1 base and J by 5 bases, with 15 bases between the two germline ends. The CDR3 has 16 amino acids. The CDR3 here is CASSQVIGRGHNEQFF. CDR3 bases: TGTGCCAGCAGCCAAGTGATCGGCAGGGGCCACAATGAGCAGTTCTTC.

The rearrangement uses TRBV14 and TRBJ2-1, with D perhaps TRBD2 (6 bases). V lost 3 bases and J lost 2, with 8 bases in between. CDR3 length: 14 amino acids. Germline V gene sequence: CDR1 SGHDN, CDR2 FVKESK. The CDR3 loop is CASSHREAYNEQFF. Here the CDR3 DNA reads TGTGCCAGCAGCCACAGGGAGGCCTACAATGAGCAGTTCTTC.

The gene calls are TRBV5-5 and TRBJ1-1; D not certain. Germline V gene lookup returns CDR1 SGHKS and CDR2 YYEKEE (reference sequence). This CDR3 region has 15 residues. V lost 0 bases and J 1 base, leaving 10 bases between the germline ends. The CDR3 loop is CASSLEVQRNTEAFF. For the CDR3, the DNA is TGTGCCAGCAGCTTGGAGGTGCAGAGGAACACTGAAGCTTTCTTT.

The CDR3 DNA is TGCAGCGGGAAGCGGGGGGGAAGCTCCTACAATGAGCAGTTCTTC. Its translation is CSGKRGGSSYNEQFF. This chain uses TRBV29-1 with TRBJ2-1, with 10 bases matching TRBD2. Losses at the gene ends were 7 bases for V and 0 bases for J; bases not matched to a gene: 6. CDR1 is SQVTM, CDR2 ANQGSEA, per germline. There are 15 residues in the CDR3.

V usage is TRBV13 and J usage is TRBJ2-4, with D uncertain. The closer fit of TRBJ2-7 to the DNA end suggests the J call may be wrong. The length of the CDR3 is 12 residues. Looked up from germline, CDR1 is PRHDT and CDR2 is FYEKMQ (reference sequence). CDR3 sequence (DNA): TGTGCCAGCAGCTTGGTTAAGGGCGAGCAGTACTTC. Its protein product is CASSLVKGEQYF.

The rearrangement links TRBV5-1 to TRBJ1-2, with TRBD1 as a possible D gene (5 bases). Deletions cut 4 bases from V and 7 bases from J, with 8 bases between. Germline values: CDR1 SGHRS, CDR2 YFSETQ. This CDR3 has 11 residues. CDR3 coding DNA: TGCGCCAGCAGCGACAGTGGTGGCTACACCTTC. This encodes CASSDSGGYTF.

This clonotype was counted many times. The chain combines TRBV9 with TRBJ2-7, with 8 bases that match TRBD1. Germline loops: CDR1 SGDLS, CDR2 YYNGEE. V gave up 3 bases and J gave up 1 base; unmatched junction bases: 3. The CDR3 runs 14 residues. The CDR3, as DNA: TGTGCCAGCAGCGGAGGACAGGGTTCCTACGAGCAGTACTTC. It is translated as CASSGGQGSYEQYF.

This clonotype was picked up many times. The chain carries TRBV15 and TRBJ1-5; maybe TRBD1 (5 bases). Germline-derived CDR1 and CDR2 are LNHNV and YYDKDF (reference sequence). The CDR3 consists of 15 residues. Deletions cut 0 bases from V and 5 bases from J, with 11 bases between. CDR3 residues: CATSRDGGRDQPQHF. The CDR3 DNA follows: TGTGCCACCAGCAGAGATGGGGGTCGGGATCAGCCCCAGCATTTT.

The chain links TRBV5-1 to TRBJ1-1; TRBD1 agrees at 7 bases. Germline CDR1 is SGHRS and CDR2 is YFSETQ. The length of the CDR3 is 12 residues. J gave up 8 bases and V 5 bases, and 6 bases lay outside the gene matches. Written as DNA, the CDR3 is TGCGCCAGCAGATACGGACAGGACGAAGCTTTCTTT. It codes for CASRYGQDEAFF.

The CDR3 bases are TGTGCCAGCAGCCAAGATCCAAGCGGTCCAACGGGGGAGCAGTACTTC. Translated, it gives CASSQDPSGPTGEQYF. This chain connects TRBV3-1 to TRBJ2-7, with D possibly being TRBD2 (5 bases). Trimming took 0 bases from V and 7 from J, leaving 19 bases between them. This CDR3 has 16 amino acids. CDR1 and CDR2 from the germline V gene are LGHDT and YNNKEL (reference sequence).

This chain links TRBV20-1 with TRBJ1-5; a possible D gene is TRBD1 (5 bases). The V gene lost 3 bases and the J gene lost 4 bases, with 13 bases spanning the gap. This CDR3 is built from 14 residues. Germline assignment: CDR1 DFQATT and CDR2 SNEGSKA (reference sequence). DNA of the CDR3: TGCAGTGCTAGGGAAACGGGGCCAAATCAGCCCCAGCATTTT. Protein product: CSARETGPNQPQHF.

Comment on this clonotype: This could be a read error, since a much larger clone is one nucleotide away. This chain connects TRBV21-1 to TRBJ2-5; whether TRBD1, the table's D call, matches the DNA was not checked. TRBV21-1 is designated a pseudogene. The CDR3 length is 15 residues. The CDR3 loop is CASSIDDPGRRERYF. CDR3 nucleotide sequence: TGTGCCAGCAGCATAGACGACCCCGGACGTCGCGAGCGGTACTTC.

The CDR3 loop reads CASSFTAGSNEQFF. The CDR3 region has the DNA TGCGCCAGCAGCTTTACAGCGGGGAGCAATGAGCAGTTCTTC. This rearrangement joins TRBV5-1 to TRBJ2-1; 7 bases map to TRBD2. Trimming removed 2 bases from V and 6 bases from J; junction bases left unmatched: 5. Looked up from germline, CDR1 is SGHRS and CDR2 is YFSETQ. There are 14 residues in the CDR3.

CDR3 coding DNA: TGTGCCATTAAATCTAGCGGGGGGAACACCGGGGAGCTGTTTTTT. Encoded protein: CAIKSSGGNTGELFF. The rearrangement uses TRBV10-3 and TRBJ2-2, with 10 nucleotides matching TRBD2. With 9 bases clipped from V and 1 base from J, the junction kept 5 bases outside the gene matches. Germline V lookup: CDR1 ENHRY, CDR2 SYGVKD. The CDR3 runs 15 residues.

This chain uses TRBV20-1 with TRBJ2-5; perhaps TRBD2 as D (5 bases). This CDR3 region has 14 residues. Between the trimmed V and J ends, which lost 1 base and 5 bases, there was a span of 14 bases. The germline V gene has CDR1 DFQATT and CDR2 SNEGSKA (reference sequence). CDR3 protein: CSARVFGVRETQYF. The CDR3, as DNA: TGCAGTGCTAGAGTGTTCGGGGTTCGGGAGACCCAGTACTTC.

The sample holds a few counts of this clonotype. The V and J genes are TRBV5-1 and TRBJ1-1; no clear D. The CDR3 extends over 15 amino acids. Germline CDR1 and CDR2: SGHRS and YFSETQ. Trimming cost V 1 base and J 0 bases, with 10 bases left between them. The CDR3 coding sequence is TGCGCCAGCAGCTTGCTGGCCGGAATGAACACTGAAGCTTTCTTT. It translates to CASSLLAGMNTEAFF.

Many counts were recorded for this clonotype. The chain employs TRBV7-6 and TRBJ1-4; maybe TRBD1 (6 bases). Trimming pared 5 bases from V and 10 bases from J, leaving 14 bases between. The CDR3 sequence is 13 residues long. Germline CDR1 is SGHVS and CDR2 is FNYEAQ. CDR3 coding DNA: TGTGCCAGCAGCCAGGGGACGGGTGGAAAACTGTTTTTT. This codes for CASSQGTGGKLFF.

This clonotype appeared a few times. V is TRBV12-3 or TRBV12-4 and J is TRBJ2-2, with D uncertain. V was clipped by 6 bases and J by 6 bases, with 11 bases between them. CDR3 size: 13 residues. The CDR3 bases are TGTGCCAGCAGCCCCGAATGGGCCGGGGAGCTGTTTTTT. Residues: CASSPEWAGELFF.

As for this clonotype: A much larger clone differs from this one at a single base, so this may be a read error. The CDR3 bases are TGTGCCAGCAGTTTCATGAGGTCCCGGGCTAACCATGGCTACACCTTC. It encodes CASSFMRSRANHGYTF. V and J are TRBV27 and TRBJ1-2; D is unresolved. The CDR3 consists of 16 residues. CDR1 MNHEY and CDR2 SMNVEV come from the germline V gene (reference sequence).

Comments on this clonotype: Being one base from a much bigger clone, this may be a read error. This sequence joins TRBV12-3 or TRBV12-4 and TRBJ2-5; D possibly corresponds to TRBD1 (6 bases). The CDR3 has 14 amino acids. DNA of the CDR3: TGTGCCGGCAGTTTTGCTGGACAGCAAGAGACCCAGTACTTC. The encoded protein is CAGSFAGQQETQYF.

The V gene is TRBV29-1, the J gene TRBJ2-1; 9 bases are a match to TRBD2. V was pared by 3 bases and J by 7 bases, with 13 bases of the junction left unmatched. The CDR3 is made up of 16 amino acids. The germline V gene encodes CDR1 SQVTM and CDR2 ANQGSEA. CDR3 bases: TGCAGCGTTGACACCACGGGGCGGGGGGGCTTGAATGAGCAGTTCTTC. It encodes CSVDTTGRGGLNEQFF.

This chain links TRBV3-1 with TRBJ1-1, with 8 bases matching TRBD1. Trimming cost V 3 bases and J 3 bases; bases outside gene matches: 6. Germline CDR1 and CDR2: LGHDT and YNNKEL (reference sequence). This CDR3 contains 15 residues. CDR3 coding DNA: TGTGCCAGCAGCCAGGCGAAGACAGGGGACACTGAAGCTTTCTTT. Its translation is CASSQAKTGDTEAFF.

The CDR3 DNA follows: TGTGCCAGCAGCCCTCCCCTAGGGATGAACACTGAAGCTTTCTTT. Amino acids: CASSPPLGMNTEAFF. The chain combines TRBV4-2 with TRBJ1-1; D is undetermined. Germline V CDR1 and CDR2: LGHNA, YNFKEQ. V was shortened by 4 bases and J by 0 bases, with 12 bases between the two germline ends. The CDR3 is 15 residues long.

CDR3 sequence: CSARDLGHLLANYGYTF. The CDR3 region has the DNA TGCAGTGCTAGAGATCTTGGACACCTTCTAGCTAACTATGGCTACACCTTC. The chain couples TRBV20-1 to TRBJ1-2, with TRBD1 as a possible D gene (5 bases). Trimming removed 0 bases from V and 0 bases from J, with 17 bases in between. CDR1 and CDR2 from the germline V gene are DFQATT and SNEGSKA (reference sequence). This CDR3 contains 17 residues.